This TCR beta chain is drawn from a study of T cell changes during pregnancy in multiple sclerosis. The method was immunoSEQ multiplex PCR; TCRdb's version includes in-frame clones alone and lacks a portion of them. In the table there are 40,000 to 55,000 clones, around 92% of which are singletons. Germline CDR1 and CDR2: SNHLY and FYNNEI. Unmatched junction bases numbered 4, after V lost 6 bases and J lost 3 bases. The CDR3 covers 13 residues. A single count supports this clone. The sample consisted of CD4+ T cells from peripheral blood mononuclear cells, taken in the third trimester of pregnancy. The source is a female donor with multiple sclerosis, enrolled in a pregnancy study. The chain combines TRBV2 with TRBJ1-1; 7 bases agree with TRBD1. The CDR3 spells CASSRQGYTEAFF. The CDR3 nucleotides are TGTGCCAGCAGCCGACAGGGATACACTGAAGCTTTCTTT.